Given below is one TCR beta chain in context. The target antigen is unknown. The data originate from a study of cytomegalovirus exposure and HLA in healthy donors. The primer mix had 60 Vbeta and 13 Jbeta primers. Sequenced by immunoSEQ multiplex PCR; TCRdb stores in-frame clones only, minus some. The sample contains about 140,000 clones, almost 85% of which appear only once. Broader study findings: What a later analysis showed was that several of the most significant clusters appeared linked to common viral pathogens. Later on, analysis showed that most CMV-associated TCR beta chains appeared to be HLA-restricted.

The V end was cut by 7 bases, the J end by 6 bases, with 13 bases between. The CDR3 is 12 amino acids. Germline values: CDR1 MNHNS, CDR2 SASEGT. This chain links TRBV6-1 with TRBJ2-7; unclear D gene. Sequencing was carried out using PBMCs. This receptor was taken from a man younger than 45 in good health and CMV-seropositive. This chain's CDR3 is CASKYPPSEQYF. The CDR3 region has the DNA TGTGCCAGCAAGTACCCGCCGAGCGAGCAGTACTTC.